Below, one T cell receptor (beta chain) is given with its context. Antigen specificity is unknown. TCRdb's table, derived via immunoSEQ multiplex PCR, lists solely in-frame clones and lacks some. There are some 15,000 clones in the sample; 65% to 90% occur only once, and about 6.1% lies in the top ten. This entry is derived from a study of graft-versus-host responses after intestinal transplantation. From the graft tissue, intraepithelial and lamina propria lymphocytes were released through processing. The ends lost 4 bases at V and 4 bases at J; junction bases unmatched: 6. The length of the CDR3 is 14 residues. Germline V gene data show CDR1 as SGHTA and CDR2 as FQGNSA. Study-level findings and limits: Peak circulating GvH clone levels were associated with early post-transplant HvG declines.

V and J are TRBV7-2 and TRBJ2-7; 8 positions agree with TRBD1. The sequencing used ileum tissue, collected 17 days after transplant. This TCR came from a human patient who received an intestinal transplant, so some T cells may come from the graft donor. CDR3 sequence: CASSYTTGGYEQYF. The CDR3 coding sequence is TGTGCCAGCAGCTACACCACAGGGGGGTACGAGCAGTACTTC.